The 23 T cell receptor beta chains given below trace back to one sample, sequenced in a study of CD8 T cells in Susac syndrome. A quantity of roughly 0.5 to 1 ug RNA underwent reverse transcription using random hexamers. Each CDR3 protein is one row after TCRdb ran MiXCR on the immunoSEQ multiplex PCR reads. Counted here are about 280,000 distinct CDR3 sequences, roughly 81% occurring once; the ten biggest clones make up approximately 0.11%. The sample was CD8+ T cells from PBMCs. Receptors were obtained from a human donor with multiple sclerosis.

CDR3 amino acids: CSVEGWTLQNTEAFF. The CDR3 DNA reads as TGCAGCGTTGAAGGCTGGACCCTCCAGAACACTGAAGCTTTCTTT. The chain uses TRBV29-1 and TRBJ1-1; D remains ambiguous. V lost 1 base, J lost 1 base, and 13 bases lay in between. This CDR3 is built from 15 residues. From germline, CDR1 is SQVTM and CDR2 ANQGSEA. Using reference TRBV29-1 and TRBJ1-1 for the parts outside the CDR3, the full variable domain is SAVISQKPSRDICQRGTSLTIQCQVDSQVTMMFWYRQQPGQSLTLIATANQGSEATYESGFVIDKFPISRPNLTFSTLTVSNMSPEDSSIYLCSVEGWTLQNTEAFFGQGTRLTVV.

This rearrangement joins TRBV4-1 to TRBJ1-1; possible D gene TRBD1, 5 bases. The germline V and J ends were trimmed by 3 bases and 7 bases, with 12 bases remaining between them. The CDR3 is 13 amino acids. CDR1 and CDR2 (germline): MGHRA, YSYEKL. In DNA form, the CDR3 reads TGCGCCAGCAGCCACCGAGTGGGGGATGAAGCTTTCTTT. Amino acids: CASSHRVGDEAFF.

CDR3 sequence: CASSQVSREQFF. CDR3 sequence (DNA): TGTGCCAGCAGCCAAGTGAGCCGTGAGCAGTTCTTC. This rearrangement joins TRBV14 to TRBJ2-1; D not resolved. V lost 1 base, J lost 9 bases, and 7 bases lay in between. Germline CDR1 and CDR2: SGHDN and FVKESK. The CDR3 sequence is 12 residues long.

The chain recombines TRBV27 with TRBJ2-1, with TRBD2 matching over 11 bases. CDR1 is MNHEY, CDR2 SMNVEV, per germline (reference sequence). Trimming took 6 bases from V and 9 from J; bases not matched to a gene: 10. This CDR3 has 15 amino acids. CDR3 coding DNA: TGTGCCAGCAGGAAGAGAATAGCGGGAGGGACTGAGCAGTTCTTC. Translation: CASRKRIAGGTEQFF.

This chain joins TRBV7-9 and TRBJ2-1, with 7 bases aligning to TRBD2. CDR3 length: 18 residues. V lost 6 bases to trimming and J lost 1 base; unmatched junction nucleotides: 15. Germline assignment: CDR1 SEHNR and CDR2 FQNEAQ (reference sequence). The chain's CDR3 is CASRDGGSRGWSYNEQFF. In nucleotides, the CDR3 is TGTGCCAGCAGGGACGGCGGGAGCCGGGGGTGGTCCTACAATGAGCAGTTCTTC.

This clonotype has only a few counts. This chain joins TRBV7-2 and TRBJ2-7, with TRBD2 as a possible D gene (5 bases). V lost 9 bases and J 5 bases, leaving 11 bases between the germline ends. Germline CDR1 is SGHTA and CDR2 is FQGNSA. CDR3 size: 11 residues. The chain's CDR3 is CASLLDNEQYF. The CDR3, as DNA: TGTGCCAGTTTACTAGACAACGAGCAGTACTTC.

In nucleotides, the CDR3 is TGTGCCAGCAGTTCGCCCGGGACTAGCGGAACCTACGAGCAGTACTTC. Translated, it gives CASSSPGTSGTYEQYF. This rearrangement joins TRBV27 to TRBJ2-7; 11 bases are a match to TRBD2. J was trimmed by 2 bases and V by 4 bases; bases with no gene match: 7. The CDR3 spans 16 residues. Germline CDR1 MNHEY, CDR2 SMNVEV (reference sequence).

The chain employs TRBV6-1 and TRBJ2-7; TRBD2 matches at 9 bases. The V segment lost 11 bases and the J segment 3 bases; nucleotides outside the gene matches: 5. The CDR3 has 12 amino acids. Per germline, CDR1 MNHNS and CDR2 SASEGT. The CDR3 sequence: CAVAGVIYEQYF. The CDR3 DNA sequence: TGTGCCGTAGCGGGAGTGATCTACGAGCAGTACTTC.

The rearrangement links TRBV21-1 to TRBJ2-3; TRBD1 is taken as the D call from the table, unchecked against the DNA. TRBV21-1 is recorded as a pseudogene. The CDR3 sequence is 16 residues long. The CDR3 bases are TGTGCCAGCAGCAAAAAGGGGGTTACTTTTGGAGATACGCAGTATTTT. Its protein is CASSKKGVTFGDTQYF.

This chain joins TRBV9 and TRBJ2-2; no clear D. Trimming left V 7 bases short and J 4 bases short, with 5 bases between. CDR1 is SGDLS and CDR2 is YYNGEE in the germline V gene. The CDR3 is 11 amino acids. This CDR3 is CASGPTGELFF. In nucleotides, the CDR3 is TGTGCCAGCGGACCCACCGGGGAGCTGTTTTTT.

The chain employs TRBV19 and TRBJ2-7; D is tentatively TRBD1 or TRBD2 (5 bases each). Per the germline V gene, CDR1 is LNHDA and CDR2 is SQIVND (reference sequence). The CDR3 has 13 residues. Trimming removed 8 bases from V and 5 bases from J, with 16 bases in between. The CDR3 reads CASSAVPRDEQYF. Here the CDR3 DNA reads TGTGCCAGTTCAGCGGTTCCCAGGGACGAGCAGTACTTC.

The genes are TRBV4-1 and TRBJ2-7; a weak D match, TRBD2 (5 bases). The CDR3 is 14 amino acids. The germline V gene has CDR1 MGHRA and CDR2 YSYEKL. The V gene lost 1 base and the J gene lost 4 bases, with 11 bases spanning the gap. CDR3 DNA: TGCGCCAGCAGCCAAGGATCCGGGAAGTACGAGCAGTACTTC. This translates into CASSQGSGKYEQYF.

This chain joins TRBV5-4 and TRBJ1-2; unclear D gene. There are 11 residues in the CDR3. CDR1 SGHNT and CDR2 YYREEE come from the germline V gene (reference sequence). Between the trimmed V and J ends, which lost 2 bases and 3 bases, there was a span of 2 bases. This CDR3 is CASSLDYGYTF. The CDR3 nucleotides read TGTGCCAGCAGCTTAGACTATGGCTACACCTTC.

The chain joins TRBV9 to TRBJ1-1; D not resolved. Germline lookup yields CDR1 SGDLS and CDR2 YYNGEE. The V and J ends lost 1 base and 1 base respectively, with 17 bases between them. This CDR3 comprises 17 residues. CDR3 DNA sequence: TGTGCCAGCAGCGTATTCGTGAACGAAGGACGGAACACTGAAGCTTTCTTT. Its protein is CASSVFVNEGRNTEAFF.

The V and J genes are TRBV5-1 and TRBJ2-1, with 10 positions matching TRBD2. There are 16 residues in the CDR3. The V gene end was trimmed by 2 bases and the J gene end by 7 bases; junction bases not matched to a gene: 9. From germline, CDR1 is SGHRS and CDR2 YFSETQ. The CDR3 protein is CASSFVSGRSGNEQFF. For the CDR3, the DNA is TGCGCCAGCAGCTTCGTTAGCGGGAGGTCGGGGAATGAGCAGTTCTTC.

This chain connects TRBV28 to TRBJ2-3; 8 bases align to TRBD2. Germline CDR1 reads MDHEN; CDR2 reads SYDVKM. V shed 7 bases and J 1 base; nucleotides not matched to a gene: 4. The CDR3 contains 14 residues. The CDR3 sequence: CASTPGGGTDTQYF. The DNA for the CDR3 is TGTGCCAGCACCCCGGGAGGGGGCACAGATACGCAGTATTTT. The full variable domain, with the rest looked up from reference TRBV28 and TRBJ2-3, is DVKVTQSSRYLVKRTGEKVFLECVQDMDHENMFWYRQDPGLGLRLIYFSYDVKMKEKGDIPEGYSVSREKKERFSLILESASTNQTSMYLCASTPGGGTDTQYFGPGTRLTVL.

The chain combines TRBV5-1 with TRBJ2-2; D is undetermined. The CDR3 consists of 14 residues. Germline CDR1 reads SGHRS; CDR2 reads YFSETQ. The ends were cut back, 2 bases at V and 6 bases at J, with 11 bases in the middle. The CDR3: CASSLPIGSGELFF. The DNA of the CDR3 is TGCGCCAGCAGCTTACCCATCGGGTCCGGGGAGCTGTTTTTT.

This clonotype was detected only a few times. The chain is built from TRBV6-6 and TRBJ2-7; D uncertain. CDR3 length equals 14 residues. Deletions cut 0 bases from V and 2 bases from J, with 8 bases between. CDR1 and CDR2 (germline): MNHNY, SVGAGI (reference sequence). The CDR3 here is CASSYSEVAYEQYF. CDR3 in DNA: TGTGCCAGCAGTTACTCGGAAGTCGCCTACGAGCAGTACTTC.

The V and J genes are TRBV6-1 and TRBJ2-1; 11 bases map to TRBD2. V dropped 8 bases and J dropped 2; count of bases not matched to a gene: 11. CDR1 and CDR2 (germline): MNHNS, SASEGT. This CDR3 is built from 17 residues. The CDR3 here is CASGREGLAATYNEQFF. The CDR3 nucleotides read TGTGCCAGCGGGCGGGAGGGACTAGCGGCTACCTACAATGAGCAGTTCTTC.

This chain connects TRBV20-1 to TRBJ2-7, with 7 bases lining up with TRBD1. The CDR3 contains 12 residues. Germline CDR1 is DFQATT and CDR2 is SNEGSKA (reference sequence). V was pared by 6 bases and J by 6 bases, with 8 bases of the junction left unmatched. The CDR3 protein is CSARDSRFEQYF. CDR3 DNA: TGCAGTGCCAGGGACAGCAGATTCGAGCAGTACTTC.

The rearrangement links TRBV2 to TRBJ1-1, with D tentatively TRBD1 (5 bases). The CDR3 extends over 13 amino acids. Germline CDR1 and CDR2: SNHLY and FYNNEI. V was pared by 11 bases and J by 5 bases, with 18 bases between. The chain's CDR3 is CAGTTASRTEAFF. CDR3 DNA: TGTGCCGGGACGACAGCGTCGCGGACTGAAGCTTTCTTT.

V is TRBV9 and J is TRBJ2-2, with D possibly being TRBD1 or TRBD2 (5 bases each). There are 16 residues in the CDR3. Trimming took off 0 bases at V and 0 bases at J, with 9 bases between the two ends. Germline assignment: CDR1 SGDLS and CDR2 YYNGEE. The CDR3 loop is CASSVVRGANTGELFF. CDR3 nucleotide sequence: TGTGCCAGCAGCGTAGTACGAGGGGCGAACACCGGGGAGCTGTTTTTT.

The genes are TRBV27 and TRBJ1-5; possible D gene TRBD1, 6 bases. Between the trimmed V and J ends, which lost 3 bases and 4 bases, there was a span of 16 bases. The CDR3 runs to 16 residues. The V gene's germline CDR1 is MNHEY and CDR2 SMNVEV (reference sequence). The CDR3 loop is CASSLSRDIANQPQHF. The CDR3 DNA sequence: TGTGCCAGCAGTTTGTCGAGGGACATTGCGAATCAGCCCCAGCATTTT.